Each of the 21 T cell receptor beta chains below was sequenced from the same sample in a study of OX40 agonist ivuxolimab in advanced cancers. Profiling relied on immunoSEQ multiplex PCR, and the TCRdb table lists in-frame clones only, not all of them. This sample has some 86,000 clones; roughly 94% occur once, and the top ten carry about 10%. The sequences come from CD4+ or CD8+ T cells sorted from blood, collected in a trial of the OX40 agonist ivuxolimab. The receptors derive from an adult with an advanced solid tumor such as melanoma, head and neck, liver or kidney cancer.

This rearrangement joins TRBV4-1 to TRBJ1-4, with TRBD1 as a possible D gene (6 bases). The CDR3 runs to 15 residues. The V gene's germline CDR1 is MGHRA and CDR2 YSYEKL. Trimming shortened V by 3 bases and J by 5 bases, and 13 bases separated the two germline ends. CDR3 amino acids: CASSHFRQENEKLFF. The CDR3 DNA reads TGCGCCAGCAGCCATTTCCGACAGGAGAATGAAAAACTGTTTTTT.

The rearrangement uses TRBV19 and TRBJ2-7; D could derive from TRBD1 or TRBD2 (5 bases each). V lost 6 bases to trimming and J lost 2 bases, with 17 bases between them. Germline V gene lookup returns CDR1 LNHDA and CDR2 SQIVND (reference sequence). This CDR3 is 15 amino acids long. This CDR3 reads CASSLVGGLTYEQYF. CDR3 sequence (DNA): TGTGCCAGTAGCCTTGTTGGGGGTTTAACCTACGAGCAGTACTTC.

This chain connects TRBV10-3 to TRBJ2-7, with 12 bases that match TRBD2. V was clipped by 5 bases and J by 0 bases; unmatched bases: 11. This CDR3 is 18 amino acids long. CDR1 is ENHRY and CDR2 is SYGVKD in the germline V gene. The DNA of the CDR3 is TGTGCCATCAGTTCGGACGTTACTAGCGGGAGGCCCTCCTACGAGCAGTACTTC. It is translated as CAISSDVTSGRPSYEQYF.

The chain employs TRBV7-9 and TRBJ1-2; D remains unclear. Germline V gene lookup returns CDR1 SEHNR and CDR2 FQNEAQ (reference sequence). This CDR3 has 14 amino acids. Trimming stripped 4 bases from V and 1 base from J, with 10 bases between. Here the CDR3 reads CASSSPEYNYGYTF. CDR3 nucleotide sequence: TGTGCCAGCAGCTCCCCGGAGTATAACTATGGCTACACCTTC. Using reference TRBV7-9 and TRBJ1-2 for the parts outside the CDR3, the full variable domain is DTGVSQNPRHKITKRGQNVTFRCDPISEHNRLYWYRQTLGQGPEFLTYFQNEAQLEKSRLLSDRFSAERPKGSFSTLEIQRTEQGDSAMYLCASSSPEYNYGYTFGSGTRLTVV.

The rearrangement uses TRBV6-5 and TRBJ1-1, with D tentatively TRBD1 (6 bases). Trimming removed 2 bases at V and 6 bases at J, with 16 bases between. The CDR3 contains 15 residues. Germline values: CDR1 MNHEY, CDR2 SVGAGI. The CDR3 region has the DNA TGTGCCAGCAGTTACCCAACACAGGGCGAGGCTGAAGCTTTCTTT. It encodes CASSYPTQGEAEAFF.

This clone has a single count. In DNA form, the CDR3 reads TGTGCCAGCAGGGGACTAGGGTCCCCCAATGAGCAGTTCTTC. It translates to CASRGLGSPNEQFF. V gene TRBV6-1 combines with J gene TRBJ2-1; 8 bases align to TRBD2. J gave up 6 bases and V 6 bases, and 7 bases lay outside the gene matches. CDR1 MNHNS and CDR2 SASEGT come from the germline V gene. This CDR3 is 14 amino acids long.

V usage is TRBV4-1 and J usage is TRBJ2-2, with 9 bases identical to TRBD1. Germline values: CDR1 MGHRA, CDR2 YSYEKL. The CDR3 totals 16 residues. The V segment lost 1 base and the J segment 7 bases; nucleotides outside the gene matches: 7. In nucleotides, the CDR3 is TGCGCCAGCAGCCAAGGACAGGGGGTATTTTTCGGGGAGCTGTTTTTT. The encoded protein is CASSQGQGVFFGELFF.

This clone came up once. The gene calls are TRBV15 and TRBJ2-1; D remains ambiguous. The CDR3 covers 15 residues. CDR1 is LNHNV, CDR2 YYDKDF, per germline (reference sequence). V was pared by 4 bases and J by 0 bases, with 10 bases between. CDR3 sequence: CATSTGPSSYNEQFF. The CDR3, as DNA: TGTGCCACCAGCACTGGGCCGAGCTCCTACAATGAGCAGTTCTTC.

The chain is built from TRBV10-3 and TRBJ1-1; D is unresolved. CDR3 length: 13 residues. Germline loops: CDR1 ENHRY, CDR2 SYGVKD. V was pared by 0 bases and J by 1 base, with 3 bases between. The CDR3 nucleotides are TGTGCCATCAGTGAGTCCTCGAACACTGAAGCTTTCTTT. It translates to CAISESSNTEAFF.

V gene TRBV7-6 combines with J gene TRBJ2-7; D perhaps matches TRBD1 (6 bases). Germline V CDR1 and CDR2: SGHVS, FNYEAQ. The CDR3 runs 16 residues. With 1 base removed from V and 0 bases from J, the gap between germline ends came to 13 bases. The CDR3 bases are TGTGCCAGCAGCTTAGGGGGCAGGGGAAACTCCTACGAGCAGTACTTC. It specifies CASSLGGRGNSYEQYF.

This rearrangement joins TRBV6-4 to TRBJ2-3; 10 bases are shared with TRBD2. J gave up 2 bases and V 3 bases, and 14 bases lay outside the gene matches. CDR3 length: 19 residues. Germline V gene lookup returns CDR1 MRHNA and CDR2 SNTAGT. The chain's CDR3 is CASSEGPSTSGELTDTQYF. The CDR3 nucleotides are TGTGCCAGCAGTGAGGGCCCCTCCACTAGCGGGGAGCTCACAGATACGCAGTATTTT.

The rearrangement links TRBV28 to TRBJ1-2, with no clear D. The germline V gene has CDR1 MDHEN and CDR2 SYDVKM. Trimming took off 2 bases at V and 5 bases at J, with 3 bases between the two ends. The CDR3 totals 11 residues. For the CDR3, the DNA is TGTGCCAGCAGTTTACAATATGGCTACACCTTC. Protein sequence: CASSLQYGYTF.

The rearrangement joins TRBV4-1 to TRBJ2-3; TRBD2 matches 9 bases. In germline, CDR1 is MGHRA, CDR2 YSYEKL. Germline trimming cut 4 bases from V and 7 bases from J; bases unmatched to any gene: 18. This CDR3 region has 18 residues. The CDR3 protein is CASSPNTPLAGTSNTQYF. In DNA, the CDR3 is TGCGCCAGCAGCCCAAATACCCCGCTAGCGGGGACCTCCAATACGCAGTATTTT.

This clone has a single count. This rearrangement joins TRBV7-8 to TRBJ2-3, with D perhaps matching TRBD2 (7 bases). V was cut by 3 bases and J by 4 bases, with 11 bases left in between. There are 14 residues in the CDR3. From germline, CDR1 is SGHVS and CDR2 FQNEAQ. The DNA for the CDR3 is TGTGCCAGCAGCTTCCAGGGGAGGGCAGATACGCAGTATTTT. Translation: CASSFQGRADTQYF.

This clone was seen once. At one end, the junction sequence differs from germline, possibly due to a read error. The genes are TRBV6-4 and TRBJ2-3, with 7 bases that match TRBD2. This CDR3 region has 14 residues. The germline V gene has CDR1 MRHNA and CDR2 SNTAGT. This CDR3 is CAGRPAGLADTQYF. The CDR3 DNA reads as TGTGCCGGCAGACCAGCGGGGCTGGCAGATACGCAGTATTTT.

The chain employs TRBV28 and TRBJ2-4; no clear D. V dropped 10 bases and J dropped 0 bases, with 4 bases sitting between them. The CDR3 sequence is 11 residues long. Germline CDR1 and CDR2: MDHEN and SYDVKM. The CDR3 region is CATVAKNIQYF. CDR3 coding DNA: TGTGCCACAGTAGCCAAAAACATTCAGTACTTC.

This clone was seen a single time. V usage is TRBV4-1 and J usage is TRBJ2-7, with TRBD1 matching over 7 bases. In germline, CDR1 is MGHRA, CDR2 YSYEKL. This CDR3 has 15 residues. The V gene end was trimmed by 0 bases and the J gene end by 1 base; junction bases not matched to a gene: 3. In DNA, the CDR3 is TGCGCCAGCAGCCAAGAGAGACAGGGATCCTACGAGCAGTACTTC. This gives the protein CASSQERQGSYEQYF.

V and J are TRBV6-6 and TRBJ2-2; D not resolved. V shed 3 bases and J shed 1 base, with 9 bases lying between them. The CDR3 loop spans 15 amino acids. Germline V gene sequence: CDR1 MNHNY, CDR2 SVGAGI (reference sequence). CDR3 protein: CASSYGDMNTGELFF. In DNA form, the CDR3 reads TGTGCCAGCAGTTATGGGGATATGAACACCGGGGAGCTGTTTTTT.

V usage is TRBV27 and J usage is TRBJ2-3, with 9 bases matching TRBD2. CDR1 is MNHEY, CDR2 SMNVEV, per germline (reference sequence). The CDR3 length is 13 residues. V shed 6 bases, J shed 7 bases, and the junction held 5 bases outside the gene matches. Here the CDR3 reads CASRLAGDYTQYF. CDR3 in DNA: TGTGCCAGCAGATTAGCGGGAGACTATACGCAGTATTTT.

This clone came up once. The V gene is TRBV7-2, the J gene TRBJ2-5; 7 bases are shared with TRBD1. CDR1 SGHTA and CDR2 FQGNSA come from the germline V gene. This CDR3 is built from 17 residues. With 5 bases clipped from V and 2 bases from J, the junction kept 14 bases outside the gene matches. CDR3 in amino acids: CASSPLRQGLYQETQYF. CDR3 bases: TGTGCCAGCAGCCCGCTAAGACAGGGATTGTATCAAGAGACCCAGTACTTC.

The chain is built from TRBV5-1 and TRBJ2-7; D is possibly TRBD2 (5 bases). The germline gives CDR1 SGHRS, CDR2 YFSETQ. V was trimmed by 0 bases and J by 3 bases, leaving 10 bases between them. The length of the CDR3 is 14 residues. The CDR3 sequence is CASSLEGAFYEQYF. CDR3 nucleotides: TGCGCCAGCAGCTTGGAGGGAGCCTTCTACGAGCAGTACTTC.